The rows below give T cell receptor beta chains drawn from one sample of a study of T-cell memory formation after mild COVID-19. TCRdb re-derived calls from the 5' RACE reads in MiXCR, one entry per CDR3 protein. This table holds under 300,000 distinct CDR3 sequences, 16% found once. Sequencing input: PBMCs or a T cell subset sorted from them (not recorded which). The receptor source for this set is a man younger than 30 who had mild COVID-19 (a few samples of this study predate the infection). Cell type and time point are not known. Each CDR3 is given with its conserved first and last residue. The order of the fields is V gene, CDR3 protein.

>TRBV28
CASRPRGGYGYTF
>TRBV5-1
CASSLDREYGYTF
>TRBV7-2
CASSSRQGAGNTIYF
>TRBV6-4
CASSPEGLTGELFF
>TRBV11-3
CASSLRGGTDTQYF
>TRBV4-1
CASSPRGLTEAFF
>TRBV20-1
CSARDWRLAGFSSYNEQFF
>TRBV9
CASSVGMEGTGELFF
>TRBV4-1
CASSPTPRLTGNTEAFF
>TRBV6-6
CASSYEATQYF
>TRBV12-3/TRBV12-4
CASSLRGVENIQYF
>TRBV7-9
CASSLATASTDTQYF
>TRBV29-1
CSVGENYGYTF
>TRBV7-2
CASSLGSGGRLKLFF
>TRBV25-1
CASSEGNRGPNYGYTF
>TRBV12-3/TRBV12-4
CASSPRSGASSYEQYF
>TRBV12-3/TRBV12-4
CASSFVGGDTQYF
>TRBV5-1
CASSLGSKSSQETQYF
>TRBV23-1
CASSRGNIQYF
>TRBV20-1
CSASPGTGGPPYGNEQFF
>TRBV15
CATSRVLTASGANVLTF
>TRBV6-5
CASTYTTGSGSPLHF
>TRBV19
CANPGEDTQYF
>TRBV5-4
CASSPSSDKNIQYF
>TRBV11-3
CASSLENLGEQYF
>TRBV14
CASSQAPRRLAGGRNTQYF
>TRBV5-1
CASSLAPGARGYTF
>TRBV11-3
CASSFVRGSEQFF
>TRBV4-3
CASSQESRAWEQFF
>TRBV11-2
CASSTGTSVYNEQFF
>TRBV4-2
CASSQEGDRRGGQETQYF
>TRBV7-3
CASSPGLLGEQYF
>TRBV20-1
CSASRRAGDTDTQYF
>TRBV6-5
CASSPQGGGKVKNIQYF
>TRBV5-1
CASGPYGTDTQYF
>TRBV4-3
CASSRTGTGNQPQHF
>TRBV7-7
CASSLVGYQETQYF
>TRBV24-1
CATPVVVLTDEAFF
>TRBV12-3/TRBV12-4
CASSFYRALNTEAFF
>TRBV7-9
CASSVTAPGNTIYF
>TRBV29-1
CSVGDGDQPQHF
>TRBV9
CASSPRLGTRHEQFF